The 2 T cell receptor beta chains reported below all come from one sample, sequenced in a study of blood T cell repertoires in COVID-19. Only in-frame clones appear in the TCRdb table, and some are missing; sequencing was by immunoSEQ multiplex PCR. Here the sample spans about 170,000 clones, over 80% being singletons. Specimen: peripheral blood. Receptor source: a woman aged 80 or over with COVID-19, enrolled during active disease.

The V call is TRBV5-4, the J call TRBJ1-1, with D possibly TRBD1 on 6 matching bases. The V gene's germline CDR1 is SGHNT and CDR2 YYREEE (reference sequence). Trimming cost V 0 bases and J 4 bases, with 16 bases left between them. The CDR3 totals 16 residues. CDR3 bases: TGTGCCAGCAGCTTGGGGGGGGGCAGCCCCCTCACTGAAGCTTTCTTT. This sequence encodes CASSLGGGSPLTEAFF.

The chain combines TRBV3-1 (or the pseudogene TRBV3-2) with TRBJ1-2, with 8 bases that match TRBD1. The trim removed 4 bases at V and 6 bases at J, leaving 7 bases unmatched. The CDR3 runs 14 residues. CDR1 is LGHDT and CDR2 is YNNKEL in the germline V gene (reference sequence). In nucleotides, the CDR3 is TGTGCCAGCAGCCTTATTACAGGGGGGGATGGCTACACCTTC. It translates to CASSLITGGDGYTF.